The clone carrying this T cell receptor beta chain has more than one count but fewer than ten. This sample was included in a study of blood T cell repertoires in COVID-19. Study as a whole: Spain, Italy and the United States supplied samples that represented acute and convalescent COVID-19.

Germline-derived CDR1 and CDR2 are MNHEY and SVGEGT. With 4 bases removed from V and 3 bases from J, the gap between germline ends came to 10 bases. The CDR3 has 14 residues. Original methodology: Counts of nucleated cells, estimated from reference gene primer amplification, were obtained. Some clones are missing from TCRdb's copy, which holds only in-frame ones; the method was immunoSEQ multiplex PCR. The DNA was the basis for D and trimming; V, J and clone size are from that table. Altogether fewer than 350,000 clones are present, about 91% being singletons, with the ten largest covering 9.5% to 10%.

Input material: peripheral blood. The genes are TRBV6-2 or TRBV6-3 and TRBJ1-5; tentatively, D is TRBD1 (6 bases). This sequence was found in a man aged 30 to 45 with COVID-19, enrolled during active disease. CDR3 coding DNA: TGTGCCAGCAGTTTGACAGGTTACAATCAGCCCCAGCATTTT. Translating gives CASSLTGYNQPQHF.